This T cell receptor beta chain was documented in a study of T cell responses to AZD1222 COVID-19 vaccine. Study-level background: Analysis merged second doses at about 4 or about 12 weeks.

Whole-study results and caveats: There were repertoire samples only from the period after the peak T cell response.

Sequencing was performed with immunoSEQ multiplex PCR; in TCRdb, only in-frame clones are kept and a portion is missing. Of some 130,000 clones listed, roughly 91% are singletons. Trimming took off 8 bases at V and 2 bases at J, with 14 bases between the two ends. This CDR3 is 14 amino acids long. From germline, CDR1 is LNHNV and CDR2 YYDKDF (reference sequence). Concerning this clone itself: Its antigen is unknown.

This receptor was taken from an adult in good health. This chain joins TRBV15 and TRBJ2-3; D not certain. The specimen was peripheral blood, collected on day 0 of AZD1222 vaccination. The CDR3, as DNA: TGTGCCACCGGCCGCACGGACCACACAGATACGCAGTATTTT. Translation gives CATGRTDHTDTQYF.